The rows below give T cell receptor beta chains drawn from one sample of a study of blood T cell repertoires in COVID-19. Produced via immunoSEQ multiplex PCR; TCRdb's table is partial and in-frame only. The sample yields approximately 270,000 clones, roughly 86% seen once. The sequenced sample consisted of PBMCs or T cells enriched from blood (not recorded which). The receptors stem from an older woman who had recovered from COVID-19. Each CDR3 is given with its conserved first and last residue. The D gene is left open where the match is weak. Some rows mark clone size as missing; the rest say once, few, many or name a class of expanded clone.

>TRBD1|TRBJ1-2|-|TRBV5-1
CASSLEGQGAGFSGYTF
TGCGCCAGCAGCTTGGAAGGACAGGGGGCAGGGTTTAGTGGCTACACCTTC
>-|TRBJ2-7|-|TRBV5-1
CASSLGPGSEQYF
TGCGCCAGCAGCTTGGGTCCGGGATCCGAGCAGTACTTC
>-|TRBJ1-5|-|TRBV2
CASSDRTQGNQPQHF
TGTGCCAGCAGTGATAGGACCCAGGGAAATCAGCCCCAGCATTTT
>-|TRBJ2-1|-|TRBV25-1
CASSEGSSSYNEQFF
TGTGCCAGCAGTGAGGGCTCCAGCTCCTACAATGAGCAGTTCTTC
>-|TRBJ1-6|-|TRBV30
CAWSVDSYNSPLHF
TGTGCCTGGAGTGTAGACAGTTATAATTCACCCCTCCACTTT
>TRBD1|TRBJ1-6|-|TRBV7-3
CASSLMRDRGIDNSPLHF
TGTGCCAGCAGCCTTATGAGGGACAGGGGTATTGATAATTCACCCCTCCACTTT
>TRBD1|TRBJ2-2|-|TRBV5-1
CASSSGNRGLPGELFF
TGCGCCAGCAGCTCCGGGAACAGGGGTTTGCCCGGGGAGCTGTTTTTT
>-|TRBJ1-5|-|TRBV5-5
CASSAGPGQPQHF
TGTGCCAGCAGCGCAGGGCCCGGTCAGCCCCAGCATTTT
>TRBD1|TRBJ1-5|-|TRBV27
CASSFQTGANQPQHF
TGTGCCAGCAGTTTTCAGACAGGGGCGAATCAGCCCCAGCATTTT
>-|TRBJ2-2|-|TRBV18
CASSGDPATGELFF
TGTGCCAGCTCCGGGGATCCTGCCACTGGGGAGCTGTTTTTT
>-|TRBJ2-1|-|TRBV10-3
CAISDGSGKEQFF
TGTGCCATCAGTGACGGGAGCGGAAAAGAGCAGTTCTTC
>TRBD1|TRBJ1-1|-|TRBV13
CASSRPDRVGTEAFF
TGTGCCAGCAGCCGACCGGACAGGGTGGGGACTGAAGCTTTCTTT
>TRBD1|TRBJ1-1|-|TRBV28
CASSLGQGRTEAFF
TGTGCCAGCAGTTTGGGACAGGGAAGGACTGAAGCTTTCTTT
>-|TRBJ2-5|-|TRBV5-4
CASSSYTQGHQTQYF
TGTGCCAGCAGCTCATATACCCAGGGACATCAGACCCAGTACTTC
>-|TRBJ2-2|once|TRBV19
CASSMGHNTGELFF
TGTGCCAGTAGTATGGGACACAACACCGGGGAGCTGTTTTTT
>-|TRBJ2-4|-|TRBV6-1
CASSEYQVPGNIQYF
TGTGCCAGCAGTGAATACCAGGTTCCAGGAAACATTCAGTACTTC
>TRBD2|TRBJ2-1|-|TRBV5-1
CASSSILAGGGNEQFF
TGCGCCAGCAGCTCGATCCTAGCGGGAGGGGGTAATGAGCAGTTCTTC
>TRBD1|TRBJ1-2|-|TRBV18
CASSPRSTGLYGYTF
TGTGCCAGCTCACCTCGTTCGACAGGGCTCTATGGCTACACCTTC
>-|TRBJ2-1|-|TRBV2
CASTSTPFYNEQFF
TGTGCCTCTACTTCGACACCTTTCTACAATGAGCAGTTCTTC
>-|TRBJ2-3|-|TRBV7-8
CASSLVFRADTQYF
TGTGCCAGCAGCTTAGTGTTCCGGGCAGATACGCAGTATTTT
>TRBD2|TRBJ2-1|-|TRBV27
CASSFLSSGGDEQFF
TGTGCCAGCAGTTTCCTATCTAGCGGGGGGGATGAGCAGTTCTTC
>-|TRBJ1-2|-|TRBV2
CASSERTVRYGYTF
TGTGCCAGCAGTGAAAGGACAGTCCGCTATGGCTACACCTTC
>-|TRBJ1-5|-|TRBV10-3
CATKPGEPLSNQPQHF
TGTGCCACCAAACCGGGAGAGCCATTAAGCAATCAGCCCCAGCATTTT
>-|TRBJ2-7|-|TRBV10-3
CAISGTNEHEQYF
TGTGCCATCAGTGGGACTAATGAACACGAGCAGTACTTC
>-|TRBJ2-5|-|TRBV6-6
CASSHRVKETQYF
TGTGCCAGCAGCCACAGGGTTAAAGAGACCCAGTACTTC
>TRBD1|TRBJ1-6|-|TRBV27
CASSDDRDNSPLHF
TGTGCCAGCAGTGACGACAGGGATAATTCACCCCTCCACTTT
>TRBD1|TRBJ1-5|-|TRBV5-1
CASSFGGGAQPQHF
TGCGCCAGCAGCTTTGGAGGGGGCGCCCAGCCCCAGCATTTT
>TRBD1|TRBJ2-7|-|TRBV6-5
CASNFWGQGDEQYF
TGTGCCAGCAACTTCTGGGGACAGGGGGACGAGCAGTACTTC
>-|TRBJ2-7|-|TRBV6-5
CASSRSDRSYEQYF
TGTGCCAGCAGCAGATCGGACAGATCCTACGAGCAGTACTTC
>-|TRBJ2-3|-|TRBV10-1
CASSEMGATDTQYF
TGCGCCAGCAGTGAGATGGGGGCCACAGATACGCAGTATTTT
>TRBD2|TRBJ2-1|-|TRBV5-1
CASRPGLAGGNEQFF
TGCGCCAGCAGACCAGGACTAGCGGGGGGCAATGAGCAGTTCTTC
>-|TRBJ2-1|-|TRBV9
CASSVGQSSYNEQFF
TGTGCCAGCAGCGTAGGACAGAGCTCCTACAATGAGCAGTTCTTC
>TRBD1|TRBJ2-7|-|TRBV5-1
CASRDRSGSYEQYF
TGCGCCAGCCGGGACAGGTCGGGGTCCTACGAGCAGTACTTC
>-|TRBJ2-3|once|TRBV18
CASQRSRSTDTQYF
TGTGCCAGCCAACGGTCCCGTAGCACAGATACGCAGTATTTT
>-|TRBJ2-5|-|TRBV11-3
CASSLDPRGETQYF
TGTGCCAGCAGCCTAGATCCCCGGGGAGAGACCCAGTACTTC
>-|TRBJ1-1|-|TRBV6-5
CASRRTDMNTEAFF
TGTGCCAGCAGGAGGACAGACATGAACACTGAAGCTTTCTTT
>TRBD1|TRBJ1-6|-|TRBV6-5
CATRQGNNSPLHF
TGTGCCACGAGACAGGGAAATAATTCACCCCTCCACTTT
>-|TRBJ1-5|-|TRBV12-3/TRBV12-4
CASSFLNNQPQHF
TGTGCCAGCAGTTTCCTAAATAATCAGCCCCAGCATTTT
>-|TRBJ1-5|-|TRBV19
CASSRGLVQPQHF
TGTGCCAGTAGCCGCGGATTGGTGCAGCCCCAGCATTTT
>TRBD1|TRBJ2-5|-|TRBV30
CAWTDRDPFLETQYF
TGTGCCTGGACTGACAGGGACCCTTTCTTGGAGACCCAGTACTTC
>TRBD1|TRBJ2-5|-|TRBV30
CAWSLKGARAETQYF
TGTGCCTGGAGTTTGAAGGGGGCGCGAGCGGAGACCCAGTACTTC
>-|TRBJ1-6|-|TRBV30
CAWSLGGGSPLHF
TGTGCCTGGAGTTTGGGGGGTGGTTCACCCCTCCACTTT